Listed below are T cell receptor beta chains from one sample, sequenced in a study of identical twins. TCRdb re-analysed the 5' RACE reads in MiXCR, keeping a single row per CDR3 protein. This table holds roughly 1.6 million distinct CDR3 sequences, 25% to 35% found once. The sample was cord blood. The source is a newborn girl in good health. CDR3s include the opening cysteine and the closing phenylalanine or tryptophan. Fields, in order: J gene, V gene, clone size, D gene, CDR3 protein, CDR3 DNA. A D gene is named only where the DNA matches it firmly. Expanded clones are given a class, and other clones once, few, many or no size at all.

TRBJ2-3	TRBV20-1	NA	NA	CSARVVGGGGTDTQYF	TGCAGTGCTAGAGTGGTAGGGGGGGGAGGCACAGATACGCAGTATTTT
TRBJ2-4	TRBV6-4	few	TRBD2	CASSDRTSAPNIQYF	TGTGCCAGCAGTGACCGGACTAGCGCCCCAAACATTCAGTACTTC
TRBJ2-1	TRBV4-2	NA	TRBD1	CASSQDRGQSSYNEQFF	TGTGCCAGCAGCCAAGATAGGGGACAGAGCTCCTACAATGAGCAGTTCTTC
TRBJ2-1	TRBV6-2/TRBV6-3	NA	NA	CASSSATGPGFNEQFF	TGTGCCAGCAGTTCCGCCACAGGGCCTGGTTTCAATGAGCAGTTCTTC
TRBJ2-7	TRBV10-3	many	NA	CAISESMAAYEQYF	TGTGCCATCAGTGAGTCGATGGCGGCATACGAGCAGTACTTC
TRBJ2-1	TRBV20-1	NA	TRBD1	CSARRRQGIFNEQFF	TGCAGTGCTAGAAGAAGACAGGGGATTTTCAATGAGCAGTTCTTC
TRBJ2-1	TRBV13	many	TRBD2	CASSPTSDSYNEQFF	TGTGCCAGCAGCCCGACTAGCGATTCCTACAATGAGCAGTTCTTC
TRBJ2-1	TRBV4-2	few	NA	CASSQGVSNEQFF	TGTGCCAGCAGCCAGGGCGTCAGCAATGAGCAGTTCTTC
TRBJ2-7	TRBV28	many	TRBD2	CASSSRLAGYYEQYF	TGTGCCAGCAGTTCGCGGCTAGCGGGATACTACGAGCAGTACTTC
TRBJ1-2	TRBV6-5	NA	TRBD1	CASSYSRGLDYGYTF	TGTGCCAGCAGTTACTCCAGGGGGTTGGACTATGGCTACACCTTC
TRBJ1-2	TRBV20-1	few	TRBD1	CSPVAGGRYGYTF	TGCAGTCCAGTGGCAGGGGGGAGATATGGCTACACCTTC
TRBJ2-5	TRBV25-1	NA	NA	CASSDKPFLGKDEQYF	TGTGCCAGCAGTGACAAGCCCTTTTTAGGGAAGGATGAGCAGTACTTC
TRBJ1-5	TRBV12-3/TRBV12-4	NA	TRBD1	CASGTGENQPQHF	TGTGCCAGCGGCACAGGGGAAAATCAGCCCCAGCATTTT
TRBJ2-7	TRBV11-2	few	TRBD2	CASSLVGLAGSSYEQYF	TGTGCCAGCAGCTTAGTGGGACTAGCGGGGAGCTCCTACGAGCAGTACTTC